A single sample is the source of the 9 T cell receptor beta chains below, sequenced in a study of blood T cell repertoires in COVID-19. Method: immunoSEQ multiplex PCR; TCRdb's copy keeps in-frame clones and lacks some. Among tens of thousands of clones listed, under 90% were seen once. The sample consisted of peripheral blood. The receptor source for this set is a woman in her 70s with acute or convalescent COVID-19.

V is TRBV7-8 and J is TRBJ1-6; D ambiguous. CDR3 size: 16 residues. Germline-derived CDR1 and CDR2 are SGHVS and FQNEAQ. V was trimmed by 2 bases and J by 5 bases, leaving 13 bases between them. CDR3 sequence reads: CASSLPAARNNSPLHF. Written as DNA, the CDR3 is TGTGCCAGCAGCTTACCCGCGGCGAGGAATAATTCACCCCTCCACTTT.

The J gene is TRBJ2-5, the V gene TRBV24-1, with TRBD2 as a possible D gene (7 bases). CDR1 is KGHDR, CDR2 SFDVKD, per germline. Trimming removed 9 bases from V and 4 bases from J, with 17 bases in between. The length of the CDR3 is 14 residues. The DNA of the CDR3 is TGTGCCACCCAGAGTGGGGGGGGCGTAGAGACCCAGTACTTC. It codes for CATQSGGGVETQYF.

This chain uses TRBV9 with TRBJ1-3; 7 nucleotides match TRBD1. CDR1 and CDR2 from the germline V gene are SGDLS and YYNGEE. The CDR3 sequence is 16 residues long. The V gene end was trimmed by 7 bases and the J gene end by 1 base; junction bases not matched to a gene: 11. The CDR3 is CASSSTGSVSGNTIYF. The CDR3 DNA reads as TGTGCCAGCTCCTCGACAGGGTCAGTTTCTGGAAACACCATATATTTT.

This chain joins TRBV2 and TRBJ1-5, with 7 bases identical to TRBD1. The V segment lost 8 bases and the J segment 0 bases; nucleotides outside the gene matches: 16. Per the germline V gene, CDR1 is SNHLY and CDR2 is FYNNEI. The CDR3 is made up of 18 amino acids. CDR3 sequence reads: CASQGPGQGGYSNQPQHF. Written as DNA, the CDR3 is TGTGCCAGCCAGGGCCCAGGTCAGGGGGGATATAGCAATCAGCCCCAGCATTTT.

The V call is TRBV12-3 or TRBV12-4, the J call TRBJ2-2, with D maybe TRBD1 (6 bases). The CDR3 extends over 13 amino acids. V was cut by 6 bases and J by 5 bases, with 10 bases left in between. DNA of the CDR3: TGTGCCAGCAGACCAGGGGTGACCGGGGAGCTGTTTTTT. Translated, it gives CASRPGVTGELFF.

V usage is TRBV9 and J usage is TRBJ2-1, with D perhaps matching TRBD2 (7 bases). Germline CDR1 SGDLS, CDR2 YYNGEE. V gave up 4 bases and J gave up 4 bases, with 15 bases separating them. There are 15 residues in the CDR3. Here the CDR3 reads CASSWGGQDYNEQFF. The CDR3 coding sequence is TGTGCCAGCAGCTGGGGGGGACAAGATTACAATGAGCAGTTCTTC.

The CDR3 region is CASSVGPGTENSPLHF. CDR3 DNA: TGTGCCAGCAGCGTAGGTCCTGGGACAGAAAATTCACCCCTCCACTTT. The chain combines TRBV9 with TRBJ1-6, with 7 bases that match TRBD1. The CDR3 extends over 16 amino acids. Germline-derived CDR1 and CDR2 are SGDLS and YYNGEE. J lost 7 bases, V lost 0 bases, and 7 bases had no gene match.

The V and J genes are TRBV7-9 and TRBJ2-3; TRBD2 agrees at 11 bases. CDR3 size: 17 residues. The trim removed 4 bases at V and 1 base at J, leaving 7 bases unmatched. The germline CDR1 and CDR2 sequences are SEHNR and FQNEAQ (reference sequence). Here the CDR3 reads CASSYLAGGGGTDTQYF. The CDR3, as DNA: TGTGCCAGCAGCTACCTAGCGGGGGGCGGGGGCACAGATACGCAGTATTTT. Complete variable domain (other parts from reference TRBV7-9 and TRBJ2-3): DTGVSQNPRHKITKRGQNVTFRCDPISEHNRLYWYRQTLGQGPEFLTYFQNEAQLEKSRLLSDRFSAERPKGSFSTLEIQRTEQGDSAMYLCASSYLAGGGGTDTQYFGPGTRLTVL.

The chain combines TRBV5-8 with TRBJ2-7, with TRBD1 as a possible D gene (6 bases). Trimming shortened V by 2 bases and J by 6 bases, and 12 bases separated the two germline ends. Germline values: CDR1 SGHTS, CDR2 YDEGEE. CDR3 size: 13 residues. CDR3 region: CASSFWQGREQYV. Written as DNA, the CDR3 is TGTGCCAGCAGCTTCTGGCAGGGGCGCGAGCAGTACGTC.